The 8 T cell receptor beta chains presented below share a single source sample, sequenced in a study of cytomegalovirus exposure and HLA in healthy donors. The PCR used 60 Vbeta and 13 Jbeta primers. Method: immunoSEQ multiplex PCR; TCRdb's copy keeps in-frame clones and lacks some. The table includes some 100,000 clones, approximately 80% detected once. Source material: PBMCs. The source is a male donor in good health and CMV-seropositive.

CDR3 DNA sequence: TGTGCCAGTAGTCGCGGAGCAGCTAACTATGGCTACACCTTC. As protein: CASSRGAANYGYTF. The V call is TRBV19, the J call TRBJ1-2; the D is unclear. Germline CDR1 reads LNHDA; CDR2 reads SQIVND (reference sequence). The CDR3 extends over 14 amino acids. Trimming took off 5 bases at V and 0 bases at J, with 10 bases between the two ends.

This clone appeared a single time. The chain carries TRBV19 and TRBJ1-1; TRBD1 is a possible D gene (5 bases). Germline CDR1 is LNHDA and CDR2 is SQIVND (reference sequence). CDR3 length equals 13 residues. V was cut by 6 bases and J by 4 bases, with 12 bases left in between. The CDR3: CASSQTVGTEAFF. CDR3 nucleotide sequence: TGTGCCAGTAGCCAGACAGTTGGCACTGAAGCTTTCTTT.

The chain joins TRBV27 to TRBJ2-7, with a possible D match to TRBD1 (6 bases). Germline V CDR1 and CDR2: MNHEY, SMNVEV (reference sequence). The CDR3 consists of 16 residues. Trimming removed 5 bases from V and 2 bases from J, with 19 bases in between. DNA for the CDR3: TGTGCCAGCAGTCCGCAGTATCGGGACATAGCCTACGAGCAGTACTTC. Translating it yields CASSPQYRDIAYEQYF.

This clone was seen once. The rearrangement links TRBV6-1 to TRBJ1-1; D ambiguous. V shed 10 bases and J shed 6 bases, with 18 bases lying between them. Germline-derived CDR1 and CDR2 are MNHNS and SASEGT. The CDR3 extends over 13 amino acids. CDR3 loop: CATAPPRGAEAFF. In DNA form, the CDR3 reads TGTGCCACCGCCCCTCCGCGGGGAGCTGAAGCTTTCTTT.

The CDR3 reads CASSREGPMNTEAFF. The CDR3 bases are TGTGCCAGCAGCCGGGAGGGGCCAATGAACACTGAAGCTTTCTTT. The chain recombines TRBV4-2 with TRBJ1-1; D perhaps matches TRBD1 (5 bases). V was pared by 4 bases and J by 0 bases, with 12 bases between. In germline, CDR1 is LGHNA, CDR2 YNFKEQ. The CDR3 sequence is 15 residues long.

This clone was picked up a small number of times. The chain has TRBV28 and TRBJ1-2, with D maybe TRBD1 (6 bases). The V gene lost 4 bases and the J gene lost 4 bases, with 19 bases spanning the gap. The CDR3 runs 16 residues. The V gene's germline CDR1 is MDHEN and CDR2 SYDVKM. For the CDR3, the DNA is TGTGCCAGCAGTTCTTTACAGGGTAGAATCTCCTATGGCTACACCTTC. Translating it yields CASSSLQGRISYGYTF.

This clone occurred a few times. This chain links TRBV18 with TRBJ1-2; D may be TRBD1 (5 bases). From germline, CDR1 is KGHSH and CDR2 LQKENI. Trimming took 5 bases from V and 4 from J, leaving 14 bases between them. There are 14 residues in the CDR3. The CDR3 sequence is CASSETAILYGYTF. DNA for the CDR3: TGTGCCAGCTCAGAGACAGCGATTCTCTATGGCTACACCTTC.

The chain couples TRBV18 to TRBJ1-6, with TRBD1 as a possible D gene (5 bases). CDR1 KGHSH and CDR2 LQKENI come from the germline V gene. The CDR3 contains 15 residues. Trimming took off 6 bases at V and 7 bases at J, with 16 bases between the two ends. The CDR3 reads CASSQTEGTNSPLHF. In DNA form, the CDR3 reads TGTGCCAGCTCTCAAACGGAGGGGACGAATTCACCCCTCCACTTT.